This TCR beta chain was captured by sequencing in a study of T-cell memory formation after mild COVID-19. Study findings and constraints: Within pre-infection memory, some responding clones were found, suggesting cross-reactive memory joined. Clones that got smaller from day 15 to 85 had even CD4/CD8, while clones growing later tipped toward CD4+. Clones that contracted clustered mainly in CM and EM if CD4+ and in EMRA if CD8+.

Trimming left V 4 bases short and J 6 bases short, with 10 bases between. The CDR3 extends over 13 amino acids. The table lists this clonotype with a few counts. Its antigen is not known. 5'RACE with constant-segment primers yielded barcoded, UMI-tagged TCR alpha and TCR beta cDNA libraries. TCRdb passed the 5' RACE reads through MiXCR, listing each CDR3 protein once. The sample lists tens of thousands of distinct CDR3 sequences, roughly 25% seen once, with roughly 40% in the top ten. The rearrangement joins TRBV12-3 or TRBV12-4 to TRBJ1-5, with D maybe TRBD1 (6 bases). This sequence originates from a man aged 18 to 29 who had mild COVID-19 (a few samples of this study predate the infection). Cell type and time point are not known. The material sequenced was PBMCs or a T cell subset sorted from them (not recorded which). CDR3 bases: TGTGCCAGCAGTTGGGAGACAGGTCAGCCCCAGCATTTT. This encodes CASSWETGQPQHF.